Sequencing of this T cell receptor beta chain was carried out in a study of T cell responses to AZD1222 COVID-19 vaccine. Study-wide results and limits: Two AZD1222 doses significantly raised spike-specific TCR breadth and depth over controls. CD4 TCRs covered the whole spike, strongest at regions 160-218 and 743-854.

Between the trimmed V and J ends, which lost 5 bases and 3 bases, there was a span of 16 bases. Germline V gives CDR1 SGHAT, CDR2 FQNNGV. The CDR3 length is 16 residues. TCRdb's copy holds only in-frame clones and misses some; the assay was immunoSEQ multiplex PCR. The sample holds 150,000 to 200,000 clones, 70% to 90% seen once. Regarding this clone: Its antigen is currently unknown.

This specimen consisted of peripheral blood, obtained on day 0 of AZD1222 vaccination. This clonotype was sampled from an adult in good health. The rearrangement joins TRBV11-2 to TRBJ1-4; perhaps TRBD1 as D (5 bases). CDR3 in DNA: TGTGCCAGCAGCCCCCAATGGGGGGAACCTAATGAAAAACTGTTTTTT. It codes for CASSPQWGEPNEKLFF.